These T cell receptor beta chains were read from a single sample in a study of blood T cell repertoires in COVID-19. The assay was immunoSEQ multiplex PCR, and TCRdb's table has in-frame clones only and misses some. The sample has roughly 250,000 clones, roughly 86% seen once; the top ten hold around a tenth. The sample taken for sequencing was peripheral blood. The receptors shown here come from a man in his forties who had recovered from COVID-19. CDR3s include the opening cysteine and the closing phenylalanine or tryptophan. D genes are given only for firm matches. The size field is filled for only some rows; it gives once, few, many or a size class.

v_call	j_call	d_call	clone_size	cdr3_nt	cdr3_aa
TRBV7-2	TRBJ2-3	NA	NA	TGTGCCAGCAGCTTAGGACCGGGGGCAGATACGCAGTATTTT	CASSLGPGADTQYF
TRBV9	TRBJ2-2	NA	NA	TGTGCCAGCAGCCTCACAGTAGGTGCGAACACCGGGGAGCTGTTTTTT	CASSLTVGANTGELFF
TRBV30	TRBJ2-1	TRBD2	NA	TGTGCCGGAAATTTGGGACTAGCGGTCTCGTTGAGCTCCTACAATGAGCAGTTCTTC	CAGNLGLAVSLSSYNEQFF
TRBV19	TRBJ2-3	TRBD2	many	TGTGCCAGTAGTATAGGGGTAGCGGGGGGAGATACGCAGTATTTT	CASSIGVAGGDTQYF
TRBV5-4	TRBJ2-1	TRBD2	NA	TGTGCCAGCAGCTTGGTTGCGGGGGGGCCGCATGATGAGCAGTTCTTC	CASSLVAGGPHDEQFF
TRBV30	TRBJ1-1	TRBD1	once	TGTGCCTGGAGTCCGGGGGACAGTAGTGAGGTGGAAGCTTTCTTT	CAWSPGDSSEVEAFF
TRBV24-1	TRBJ2-3	TRBD1	NA	TGTGCCACCAGAGGCTTCCCGAGGGGGCTCTACGTCCATAGCACAGATACGCAGTATTTT	CATRGFPRGLYVHSTDTQYF
TRBV6-1	TRBJ1-5	NA	NA	TGTGCCAGCAGTGAAGGGCAGAATCAGCCCCAGCATTTT	CASSEGQNQPQHF
TRBV4-1	TRBJ1-3	NA	NA	TGCGCCAGCAGCCTCCTTAGAGGTCCCGGAAACACCATATATTTT	CASSLLRGPGNTIYF
TRBV2	TRBJ1-2	TRBD1	NA	TGTGCCAGCATAAGGGACAGGGCTTTTATCGGCTACACCTTC	CASIRDRAFIGYTF